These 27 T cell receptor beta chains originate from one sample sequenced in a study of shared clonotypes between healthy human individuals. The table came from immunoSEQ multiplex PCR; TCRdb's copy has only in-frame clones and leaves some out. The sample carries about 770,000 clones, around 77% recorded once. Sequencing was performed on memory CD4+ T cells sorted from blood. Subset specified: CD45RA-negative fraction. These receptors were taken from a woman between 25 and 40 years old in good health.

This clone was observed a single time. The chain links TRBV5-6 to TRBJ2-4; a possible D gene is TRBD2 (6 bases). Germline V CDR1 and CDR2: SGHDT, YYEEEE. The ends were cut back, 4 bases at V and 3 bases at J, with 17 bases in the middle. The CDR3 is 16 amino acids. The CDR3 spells CASSVIRDSIKNIQYF. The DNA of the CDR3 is TGTGCCAGCAGCGTCATCCGGGACTCCATCAAAAACATTCAGTACTTC.

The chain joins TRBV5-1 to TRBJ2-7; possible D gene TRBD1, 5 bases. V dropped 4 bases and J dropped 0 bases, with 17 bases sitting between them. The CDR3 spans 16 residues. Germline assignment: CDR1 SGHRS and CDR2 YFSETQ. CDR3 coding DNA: TGCGCCAGCAGCCAGCAGGGTCCAGTGAGCTCCTACGAGCAGTACTTC. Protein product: CASSQQGPVSSYEQYF.

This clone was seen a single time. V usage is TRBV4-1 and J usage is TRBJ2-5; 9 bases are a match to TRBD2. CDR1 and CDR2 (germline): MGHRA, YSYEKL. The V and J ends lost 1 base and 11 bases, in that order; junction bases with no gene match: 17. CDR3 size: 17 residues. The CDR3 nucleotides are TGCGCCAGCAGCCAAGGGGGTAGGACTAGCGATCCCTTGAAGCAGTACTTC. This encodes CASSQGGRTSDPLKQYF.

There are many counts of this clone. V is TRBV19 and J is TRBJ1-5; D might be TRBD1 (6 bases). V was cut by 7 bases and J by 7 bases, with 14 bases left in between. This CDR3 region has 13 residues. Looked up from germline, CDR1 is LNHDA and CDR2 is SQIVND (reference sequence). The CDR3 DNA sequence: TGTGCCAGTATCTCAGCGGGGGGCCAGCCCCAGCATTTT. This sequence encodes CASISAGGQPQHF.

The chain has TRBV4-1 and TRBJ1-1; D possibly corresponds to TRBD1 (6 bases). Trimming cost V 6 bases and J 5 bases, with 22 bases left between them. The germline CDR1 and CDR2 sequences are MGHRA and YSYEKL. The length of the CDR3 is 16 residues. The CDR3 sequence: CASSQPGPGERTEAFF. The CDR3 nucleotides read TGCGCCAGCAGTCAACCGGGCCCAGGGGAACGAACTGAAGCTTTCTTT.

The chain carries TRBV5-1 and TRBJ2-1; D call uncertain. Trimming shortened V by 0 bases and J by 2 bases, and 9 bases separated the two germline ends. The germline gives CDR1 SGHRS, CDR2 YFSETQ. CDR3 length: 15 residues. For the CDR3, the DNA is TGCGCCAGCAGCTTGGGGGATTTACCCTACAATGAGCAGTTCTTC. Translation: CASSLGDLPYNEQFF.

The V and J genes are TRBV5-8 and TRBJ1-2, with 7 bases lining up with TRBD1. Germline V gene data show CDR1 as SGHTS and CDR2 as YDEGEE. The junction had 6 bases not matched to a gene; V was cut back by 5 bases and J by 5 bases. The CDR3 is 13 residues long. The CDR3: CASSPGTVYGYTF. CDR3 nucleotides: TGTGCCAGCAGTCCCGGGACAGTTTATGGCTACACCTTC.

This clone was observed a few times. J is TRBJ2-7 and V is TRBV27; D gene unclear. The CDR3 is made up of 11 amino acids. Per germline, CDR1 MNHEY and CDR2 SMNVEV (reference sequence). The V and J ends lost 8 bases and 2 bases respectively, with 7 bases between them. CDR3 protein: CASLGPYEQYF. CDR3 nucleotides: TGTGCCAGCTTAGGGCCCTACGAGCAGTACTTC.

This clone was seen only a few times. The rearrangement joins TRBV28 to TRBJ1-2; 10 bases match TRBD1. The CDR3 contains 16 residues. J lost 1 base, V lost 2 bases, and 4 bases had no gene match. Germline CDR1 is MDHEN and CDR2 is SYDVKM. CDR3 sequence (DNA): TGTGCCAGCAGTTTAAAAGGGACAGGGGTTAACTATGGCTACACCTTC. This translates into CASSLKGTGVNYGYTF.

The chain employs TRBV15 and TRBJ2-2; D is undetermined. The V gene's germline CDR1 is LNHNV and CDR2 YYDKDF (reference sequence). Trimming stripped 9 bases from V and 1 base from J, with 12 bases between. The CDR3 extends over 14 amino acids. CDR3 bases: TGTGCCACAAAGGGCCTGATGAACACCGGGGAGCTGTTTTTT. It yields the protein CATKGLMNTGELFF. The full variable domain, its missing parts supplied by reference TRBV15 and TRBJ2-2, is DAMVIQNPRYQVTQFGKPVTLSCSQTLNHNVMYWYQQKSSQAPKLLFHYYDKDFNNEADTPDNFQSRRPNTSFCFLDIRSPGLGDTAMYLCATKGLMNTGELFFGEGSRLTVL.

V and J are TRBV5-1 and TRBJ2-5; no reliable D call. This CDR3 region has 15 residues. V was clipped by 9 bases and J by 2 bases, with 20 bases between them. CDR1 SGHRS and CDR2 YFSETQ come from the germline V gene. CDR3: CATRLYAAAQETQYF. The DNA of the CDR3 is TGCGCCACCCGGCTTTACGCGGCAGCTCAAGAGACCCAGTACTTC.

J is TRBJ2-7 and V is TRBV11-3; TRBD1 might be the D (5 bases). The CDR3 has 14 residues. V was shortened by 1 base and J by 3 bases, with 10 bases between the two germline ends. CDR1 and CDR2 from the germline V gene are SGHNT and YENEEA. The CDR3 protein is CASSLAGSLYEQYF. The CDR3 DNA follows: TGTGCCAGCAGCTTAGCAGGGTCCCTCTACGAGCAGTACTTC.

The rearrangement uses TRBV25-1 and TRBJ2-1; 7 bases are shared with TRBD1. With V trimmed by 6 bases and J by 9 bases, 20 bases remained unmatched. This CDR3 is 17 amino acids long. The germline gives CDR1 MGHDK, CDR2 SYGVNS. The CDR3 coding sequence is TGTGCCAGCAGCACTCCATTAGCGCGACAGGGAGCGGCTGAGCAGTTCTTC. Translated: CASSTPLARQGAAEQFF.

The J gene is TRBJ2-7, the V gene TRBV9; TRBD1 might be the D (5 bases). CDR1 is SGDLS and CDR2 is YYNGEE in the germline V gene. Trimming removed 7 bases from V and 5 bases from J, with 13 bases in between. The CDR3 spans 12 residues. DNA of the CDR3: TGTGCCAGCGGAGAGACAGACCACGAGCAGTACTTC. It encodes CASGETDHEQYF. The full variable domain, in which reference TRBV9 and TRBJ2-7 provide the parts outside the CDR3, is DSGVTQTPKHLITATGQRVTLRCSPRSGDLSVYWYQQSLDQGLQFLIQYYNGEERAKGNILERFSAQQFPDLHSELNLSSLELGDSALYFCASGETDHEQYFGPGTRLTVT.

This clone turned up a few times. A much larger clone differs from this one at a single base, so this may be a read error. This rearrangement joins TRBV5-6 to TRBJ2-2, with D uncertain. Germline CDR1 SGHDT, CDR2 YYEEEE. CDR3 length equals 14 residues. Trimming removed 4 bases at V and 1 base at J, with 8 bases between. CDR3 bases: TGTGCCAGCAGCGTGGCAGGGAACACCGGGGAGCTGTTTTTT. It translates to CASSVAGNTGELFF.

The CDR3 is CASRLGRRRGNQPQHF. In nucleotides, the CDR3 is TGTGCCAGCAGACTTGGGCGACGCCGCGGCAATCAGCCCCAGCATTTT. The chain has TRBV11-2 and TRBJ1-5; no clear D gene. The CDR3 is 16 amino acids. Trimming stripped 6 bases from V and 2 bases from J, with 17 bases between. Germline V lookup: CDR1 SGHAT, CDR2 FQNNGV.

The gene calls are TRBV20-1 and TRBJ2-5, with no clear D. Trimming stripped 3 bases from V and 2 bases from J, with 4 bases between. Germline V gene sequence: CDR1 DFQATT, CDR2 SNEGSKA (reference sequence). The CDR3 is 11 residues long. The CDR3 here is CSASKQETQYF. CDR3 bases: TGCAGTGCTAGCAAACAAGAGACCCAGTACTTC.

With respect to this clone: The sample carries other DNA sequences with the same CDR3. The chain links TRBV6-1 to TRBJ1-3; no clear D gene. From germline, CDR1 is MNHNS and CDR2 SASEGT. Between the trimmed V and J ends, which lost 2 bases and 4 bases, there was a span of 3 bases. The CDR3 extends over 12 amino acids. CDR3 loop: CASSEIGNTIYF. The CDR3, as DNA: TGTGCCAGCAGTGAAATAGGAAACACCATATATTTT.

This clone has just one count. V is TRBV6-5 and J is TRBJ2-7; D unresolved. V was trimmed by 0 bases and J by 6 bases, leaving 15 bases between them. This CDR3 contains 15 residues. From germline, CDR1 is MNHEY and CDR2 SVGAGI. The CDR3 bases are TGTGCCAGCAGTTACTCGTATATAGGTGCTACCGAGCAGTACTTC. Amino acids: CASSYSYIGATEQYF.

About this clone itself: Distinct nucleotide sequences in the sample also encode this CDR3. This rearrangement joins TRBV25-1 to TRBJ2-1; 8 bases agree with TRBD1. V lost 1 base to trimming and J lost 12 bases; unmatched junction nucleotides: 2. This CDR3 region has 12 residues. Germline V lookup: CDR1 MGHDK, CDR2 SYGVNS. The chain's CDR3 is CASSESGTGQFF. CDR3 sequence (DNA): TGTGCCAGCAGTGAATCAGGGACAGGGCAGTTCTTC.

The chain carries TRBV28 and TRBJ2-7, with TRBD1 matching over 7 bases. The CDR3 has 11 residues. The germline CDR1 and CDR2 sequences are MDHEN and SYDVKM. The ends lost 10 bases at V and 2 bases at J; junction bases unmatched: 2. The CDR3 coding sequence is TGTGCCACGACAGGGCCCTACGAGCAGTACTTC. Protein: CATTGPYEQYF.

CDR3 residues: CASSTPQGRTNTGELFF. In DNA form, the CDR3 reads TGTGCCAGTAGTACCCCCCAGGGCCGGACGAACACCGGGGAGCTGTTTTTT. The rearrangement joins TRBV19 to TRBJ2-2, with D perhaps TRBD1 (5 bases). CDR1 and CDR2 (germline): LNHDA, SQIVND (reference sequence). V was shortened by 4 bases and J by 0 bases, with 15 bases between the two germline ends. This CDR3 has 17 amino acids. Looking up the rest from reference TRBV19 and TRBJ2-2 gives the full variable domain: DGGITQSPKYLFRKEGQNVTLSCEQNLNHDAMYWYRQDPGQGLRLIYYSQIVNDFQKGDIAEGYSVSREKKESFPLTVTSAQKNPTAFYLCASSTPQGRTNTGELFFGEGSRLTVL.

The CDR3 DNA reads as TGTGCCAGCAGCTTAGTGAAGACCTACGAGCAGTACTTC. This codes for CASSLVKTYEQYF. This chain uses TRBV13 with TRBJ2-7; D remains ambiguous. CDR3 length: 13 residues. CDR1 PRHDT and CDR2 FYEKMQ come from the germline V gene (reference sequence). V lost 1 base to trimming and J lost 2 bases, with 6 bases between them.

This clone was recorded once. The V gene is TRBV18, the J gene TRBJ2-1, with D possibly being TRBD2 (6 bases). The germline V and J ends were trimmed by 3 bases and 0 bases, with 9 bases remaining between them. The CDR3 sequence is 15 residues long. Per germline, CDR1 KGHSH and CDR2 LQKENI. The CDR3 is CASSPGLISYNEQFF. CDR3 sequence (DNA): TGTGCCAGCTCACCGGGACTGATCTCCTACAATGAGCAGTTCTTC.

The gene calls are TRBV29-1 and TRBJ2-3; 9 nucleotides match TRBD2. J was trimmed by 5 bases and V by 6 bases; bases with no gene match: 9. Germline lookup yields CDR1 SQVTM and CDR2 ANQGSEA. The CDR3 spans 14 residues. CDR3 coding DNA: TGCAGCGTGGGGACTAGCACCTCCGGAGATACGCAGTATTTT. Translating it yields CSVGTSTSGDTQYF.

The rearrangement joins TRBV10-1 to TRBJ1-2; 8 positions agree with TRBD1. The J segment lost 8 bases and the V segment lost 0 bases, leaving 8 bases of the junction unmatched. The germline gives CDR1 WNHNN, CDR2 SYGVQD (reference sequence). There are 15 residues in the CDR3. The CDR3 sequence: CASSESNRGAIGYTF. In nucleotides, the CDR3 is TGCGCCAGCAGTGAGTCGAACAGGGGGGCGATCGGCTACACCTTC.

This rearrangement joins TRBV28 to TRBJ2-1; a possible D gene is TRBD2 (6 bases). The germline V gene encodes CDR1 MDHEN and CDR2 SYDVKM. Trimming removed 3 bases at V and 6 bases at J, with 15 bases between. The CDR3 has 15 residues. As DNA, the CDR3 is TGTGCCAGCAGTTTGGGGGGTGAGGGCCTCAATGAGCAGTTCTTC. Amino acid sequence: CASSLGGEGLNEQFF.